These 11 T cell receptor beta chains came from one sample sequenced in a study of T-cell reconstitution after alpha-beta-depleted transplantation in children. It was with unique molecular identifiers that the TCRbeta library was prepared. TCRdb analysed the PCR reads with MiXCR anew, one entry per CDR3 protein. This table holds around 370,000 distinct CDR3 sequences, 15% to 20% found once. The sequenced sample was PBMCs, mostly from graft donor cells, obtained 360 days after TCRalphabeta/CD19-depleted stem cell transplant. Receptors originate from a male patient aged 2 to 9 who had a stem cell transplant for acute lymphoblastic leukemia, so the T cells may come from the graft donor.

This clonotype occurred a few times. This chain links TRBV5-1 with TRBJ1-5, with D hard to call. Germline assignment: CDR1 SGHRS and CDR2 YFSETQ. V lost 4 bases to trimming and J lost 6 bases, with 14 bases between them. The CDR3 contains 14 residues. The CDR3: CASSPRRDGQPQHF. CDR3 DNA sequence: TGCGCCAGCAGCCCTCGGAGGGATGGTCAGCCCCAGCATTTT.

This clonotype showed up just a few times. V gene TRBV7-2 combines with J gene TRBJ2-2, with TRBD1 matching 7 bases. Trimming removed 2 bases from V and 6 bases from J; junction bases left unmatched: 3. The length of the CDR3 is 14 residues. Per germline, CDR1 SGHTA and CDR2 FQGNSA. Here the CDR3 reads CASSLKGGPGELFF. CDR3 bases: TGTGCCAGCAGCTTAAAAGGGGGCCCCGGGGAGCTGTTTTTT.

This chain links TRBV4-1 with TRBJ1-1; no firm D call. Germline V gene lookup returns CDR1 MGHRA and CDR2 YSYEKL. The V gene lost 4 bases and the J gene lost 4 bases, with 13 bases spanning the gap. The CDR3 is 14 residues long. CDR3 in amino acids: CASSPPSGFTEAFF. The CDR3, as DNA: TGCGCCAGCAGCCCCCCCAGTGGGTTCACTGAAGCTTTCTTT.

The table lists this clonotype with a few counts. This chain connects TRBV7-2 to TRBJ2-1; either TRBD1 or TRBD2 may fit D (5 bases each). The germline gives CDR1 SGHTA, CDR2 FQGNSA. Trimming cost V 4 bases and J 5 bases, with 15 bases left between them. The CDR3 consists of 15 residues. In DNA, the CDR3 is TGTGCCAGCAGCTCCGGGACCTACCCTAACAATGAGCAGTTCTTC. Amino acid sequence: CASSSGTYPNNEQFF.

J is TRBJ2-6 and V is TRBV12-3 or TRBV12-4; D unclear. Trimming stripped 2 bases from V and 0 bases from J, with 5 bases between. The CDR3 loop spans 15 amino acids. CDR3: CASSLWDSGANVLTF. In DNA, the CDR3 is TGTGCCAGCAGTTTATGGGACTCTGGGGCCAACGTCCTGACTTTC.

This clonotype was seen more than once but under ten times. This chain uses TRBV28 with TRBJ2-7; D unresolved. CDR3 length equals 14 residues. The ends were cut back, 1 base at V and 2 bases at J, with 9 bases in the middle. The V gene's germline CDR1 is MDHEN and CDR2 SYDVKM. In nucleotides, the CDR3 is TGTGCCAGCAGTTTATACACGGGTACCTACGAGCAGTACTTC. Protein: CASSLYTGTYEQYF.

This clonotype has only a few counts. The chain joins TRBV7-8 to TRBJ2-1; TRBD2 agrees at 10 bases. The CDR3 is 17 residues long. The trim removed 1 base at V and 5 bases at J, leaving 8 bases unmatched. CDR1 is SGHVS and CDR2 is FQNEAQ in the germline V gene. The CDR3 protein is CASSLEVAGGLNNEQFF. For the CDR3, the DNA is TGTGCCAGCAGCTTAGAGGTAGCGGGAGGCCTCAACAATGAGCAGTTCTTC.

This clonotype was seen a handful of times. The rearrangement uses TRBV11-2 and TRBJ2-3, with D possibly matching TRBD1 (6 bases). The V gene lost 8 bases and the J gene lost 4 bases, with 22 bases spanning the gap. CDR1 SGHAT and CDR2 FQNNGV come from the germline V gene. The CDR3 totals 16 residues. Written as DNA, the CDR3 is TGTGCCAGCGCCAGAGGGGGTTCTACGCGAGCAGATACGCAGTATTTT. Protein: CASARGGSTRADTQYF.

This clonotype came up a few times. The rearrangement joins TRBV5-1 to TRBJ2-7; 9 bases map to TRBD1. V trimming: 4 bases; J trimming: 0 bases; junction bases outside the gene matches: 5. The CDR3 runs 15 residues. Germline V gives CDR1 SGHRS, CDR2 YFSETQ. Here the CDR3 reads CASSPTGGLSYEQYF. The CDR3 DNA sequence: TGCGCCAGCAGCCCGACAGGGGGTCTCTCCTACGAGCAGTACTTC.

This clonotype showed up just a few times. CDR3 region: CASSLPRTSFSANTGELFF. In nucleotides, the CDR3 is TGTGCCAGCAGCTTACCCCGGACTAGCTTCTCGGCGAACACCGGGGAGCTGTTTTTT. V gene TRBV11-2 combines with J gene TRBJ2-2; the match to TRBD2 covers 8 bases. Germline-derived CDR1 and CDR2 are SGHAT and FQNNGV. Trimming at V came to 2 bases and at J to 0 bases, leaving 11 bases not matched to a gene. CDR3 size: 19 residues.

This chain links TRBV6-1 with TRBJ1-6; 8 nucleotides line up with TRBD1. This CDR3 contains 14 residues. V dropped 5 bases and J dropped 7; count of bases not matched to a gene: 4. Germline CDR1 MNHNS, CDR2 SASEGT. CDR3 in amino acids: CASSRQGNNSPLHF. The CDR3 DNA is TGTGCCAGCAGTAGACAGGGGAACAATTCACCCCTCCACTTT.